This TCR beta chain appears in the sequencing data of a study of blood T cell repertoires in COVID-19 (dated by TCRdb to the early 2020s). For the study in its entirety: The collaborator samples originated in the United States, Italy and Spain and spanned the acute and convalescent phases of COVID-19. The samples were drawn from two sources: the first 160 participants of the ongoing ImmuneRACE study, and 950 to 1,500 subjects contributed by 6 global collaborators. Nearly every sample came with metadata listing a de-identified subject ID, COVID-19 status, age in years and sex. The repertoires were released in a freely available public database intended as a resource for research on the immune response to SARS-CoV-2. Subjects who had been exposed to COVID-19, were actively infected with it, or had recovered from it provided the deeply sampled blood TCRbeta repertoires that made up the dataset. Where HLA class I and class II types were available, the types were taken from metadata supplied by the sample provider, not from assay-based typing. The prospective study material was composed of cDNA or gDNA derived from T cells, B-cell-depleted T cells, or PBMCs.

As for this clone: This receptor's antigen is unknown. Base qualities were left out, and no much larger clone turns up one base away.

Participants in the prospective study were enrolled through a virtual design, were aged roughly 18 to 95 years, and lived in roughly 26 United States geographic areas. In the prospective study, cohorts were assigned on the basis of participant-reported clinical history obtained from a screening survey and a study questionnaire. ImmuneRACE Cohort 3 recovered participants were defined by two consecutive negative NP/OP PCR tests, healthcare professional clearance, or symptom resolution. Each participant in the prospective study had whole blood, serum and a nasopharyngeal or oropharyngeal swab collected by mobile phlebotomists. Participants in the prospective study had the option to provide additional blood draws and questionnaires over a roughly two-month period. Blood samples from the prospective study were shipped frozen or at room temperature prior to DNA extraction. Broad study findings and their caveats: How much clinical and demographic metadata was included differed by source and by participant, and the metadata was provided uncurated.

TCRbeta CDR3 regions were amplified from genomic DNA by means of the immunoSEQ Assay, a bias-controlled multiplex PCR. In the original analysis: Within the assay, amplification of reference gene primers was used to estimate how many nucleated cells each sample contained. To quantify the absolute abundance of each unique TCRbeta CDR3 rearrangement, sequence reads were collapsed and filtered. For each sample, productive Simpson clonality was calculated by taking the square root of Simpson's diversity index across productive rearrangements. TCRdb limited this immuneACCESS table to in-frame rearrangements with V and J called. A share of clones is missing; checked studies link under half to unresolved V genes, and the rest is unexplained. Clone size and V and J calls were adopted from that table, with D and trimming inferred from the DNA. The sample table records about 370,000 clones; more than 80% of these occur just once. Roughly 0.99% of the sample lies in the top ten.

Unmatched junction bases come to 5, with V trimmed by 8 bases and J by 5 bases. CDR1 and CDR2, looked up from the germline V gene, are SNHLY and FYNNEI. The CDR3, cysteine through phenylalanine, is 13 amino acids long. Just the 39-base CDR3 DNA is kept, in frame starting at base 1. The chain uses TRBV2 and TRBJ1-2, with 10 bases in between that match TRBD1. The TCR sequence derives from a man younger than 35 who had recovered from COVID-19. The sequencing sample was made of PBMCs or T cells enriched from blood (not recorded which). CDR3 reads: CASRGQGGYGYTF. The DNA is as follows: TGTGCCAGCCGAGGACAGGGGGGGTATGGCTACACCTTC.